One sample yielded the 5 T cell receptor beta chains listed below, sequenced in a study of CD8+CD57+ T cells in acquired aplastic anemia. Sequencing involved patients with CD8+CD57+ cell expansion previously shown by flow cytometry. Profiling that covered TCR beta VDJ and CDR3 relied on genomic DNA as its template. TCRdb ran MiXCR on the reads and lists one entry per CDR3 protein. In the table there are about 160,000 distinct CDR3 sequences, 40% to 50% of which are singletons. Sequenced: sorted CD4+, CD8+, or CD8+CD57+ T cells (not recorded which) from PBMCs. These receptors all stem from a human donor with aplastic anemia.

This chain connects TRBV19 to TRBJ1-6; 8 nucleotides agree with TRBD1. The V gene end was trimmed by 10 bases and the J gene end by 9 bases; junction bases not matched to a gene: 8. CDR1 is LNHDA, CDR2 SQIVND, per germline (reference sequence). The CDR3 has 13 residues. The CDR3 reads CATRDRLPSPLHF. DNA of the CDR3: TGTGCCACCCGGGACAGGCTTCCTTCACCCCTCCACTTT.

This clonotype has at least ten counts. The chain is built from TRBV7-2 and TRBJ2-3, with D perhaps matching TRBD2 (6 bases). Germline V gives CDR1 SGHTA, CDR2 FQGNSA. The CDR3 has 14 amino acids. The ends were cut back, 2 bases at V and 10 bases at J, with 16 bases in the middle. CDR3 DNA sequence: TGTGCCAGCAGCTTATCCGCGGGAACCGATGCGCAGTATTTT. Protein product: CASSLSAGTDAQYF.

The chain uses TRBV20-1 and TRBJ2-5; 16 nucleotides align to TRBD2. The CDR3 is 17 amino acids. Germline V gene sequence: CDR1 DFQATT, CDR2 SNEGSKA (reference sequence). Trimming cost V 5 bases and J 4 bases; bases outside gene matches: 10. For the CDR3, the DNA is TGCAGTGCTGGGGGACTAGCGGGAGGGCCAAGGGGAGAGACCCAGTACTTC. This codes for CSAGGLAGGPRGETQYF.

V gene TRBV20-1 combines with J gene TRBJ2-7; a weak D match, TRBD2 (6 bases). The CDR3 consists of 14 residues. Germline V gene data show CDR1 as DFQATT and CDR2 as SNEGSKA (reference sequence). The germline V and J ends were trimmed by 0 bases and 6 bases, with 15 bases remaining between them. The CDR3 DNA reads as TGCAGTGCTAGAGATCCGGCGGGAAGCCCCGAGCAGTACTTC. This gives the protein CSARDPAGSPEQYF.

The gene calls are TRBV19 and TRBJ2-2; D may be TRBD1 (5 bases). Trimming cost V 4 bases and J 7 bases, with 16 bases left between them. Germline V gives CDR1 LNHDA, CDR2 SQIVND (reference sequence). CDR3 length equals 15 residues. The CDR3 DNA sequence: TGTGCCAGTAGTAATACTGCAGGGATCGACGGGGAGCTGTTTTTT. This encodes CASSNTAGIDGELFF. The full variable domain, its missing parts supplied by reference TRBV19 and TRBJ2-2, is DGGITQSPKYLFRKEGQNVTLSCEQNLNHDAMYWYRQDPGQGLRLIYYSQIVNDFQKGDIAEGYSVSREKKESFPLTVTSAQKNPTAFYLCASSNTAGIDGELFFGEGSRLTVL.